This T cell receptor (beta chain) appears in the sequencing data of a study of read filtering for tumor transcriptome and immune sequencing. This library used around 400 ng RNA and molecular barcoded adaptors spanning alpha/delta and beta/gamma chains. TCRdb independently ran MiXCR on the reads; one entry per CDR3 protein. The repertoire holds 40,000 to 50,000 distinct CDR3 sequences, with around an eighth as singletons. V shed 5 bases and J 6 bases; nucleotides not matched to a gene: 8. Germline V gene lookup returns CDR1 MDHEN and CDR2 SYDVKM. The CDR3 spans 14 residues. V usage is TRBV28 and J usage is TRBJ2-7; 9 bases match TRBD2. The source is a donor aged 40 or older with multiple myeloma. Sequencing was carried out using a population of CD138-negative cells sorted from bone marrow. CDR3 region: CASSTPGLALEQYF. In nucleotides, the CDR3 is TGTGCCAGCAGTACCCCGGGACTAGCCCTCGAGCAGTACTTC.